Each of the 5 T cell receptor beta chains below was sequenced from the same sample in a study of T cells in Graves' hyperthyroidism and ophthalmopathy. Amplified TCR beta CDR3 regions came from RNA transcripts. Researchers ran a first-round RT-PCR on the TCR CDR3 using the HTBI primer set. TCRdb independently ran MiXCR on the multiplex PCR reads; one entry per CDR3 protein. The sample holds around 760,000 distinct CDR3 sequences, about a third seen once. The sample taken for sequencing was blood. The receptors originated from a woman in her thirties or forties with Graves' hyperthyroidism.

In this sample, this clonotype turned up a few times. This chain connects TRBV20-1 to TRBJ1-1; D call uncertain. Germline V gene sequence: CDR1 DFQATT, CDR2 SNEGSKA (reference sequence). The CDR3 spans 13 residues. V was clipped by 3 bases and J by 4 bases, with 12 bases between them. CDR3 DNA sequence: TGCAGTGCTAGTTCAGGTTGGGGCACTGAAGCTTTCTTT. It encodes CSASSGWGTEAFF.

This clonotype came up a few times. J is TRBJ1-1 and V is TRBV13; D call uncertain. The CDR3 consists of 16 residues. Trimming left V 0 bases short and J 1 base short, with 12 bases between. CDR1 and CDR2 from the germline V gene are PRHDT and FYEKMQ (reference sequence). CDR3 coding DNA: TGTGCCAGCAGCTTAGGGGGTATTCTGGAGAACACTGAAGCTTTCTTT. Translation gives CASSLGGILENTEAFF.

The chain recombines TRBV7-8 with TRBJ2-2; the match to TRBD1 covers 7 bases. CDR1 SGHVS and CDR2 FQNEAQ come from the germline V gene. The V and J ends lost 5 bases and 2 bases, in that order; junction bases with no gene match: 11. This CDR3 has 17 residues. The CDR3 nucleotides read TGTGCCAGCAGCACTCACCCTGGGGACAGAAACACCGGGGAGCTGTTTTTT. Translated: CASSTHPGDRNTGELFF.

The chain joins TRBV5-1 to TRBJ2-7; 10 nucleotides agree with TRBD2. Per the germline V gene, CDR1 is SGHRS and CDR2 is YFSETQ. V trimming: 4 bases; J trimming: 3 bases; junction bases outside the gene matches: 10. The CDR3 runs to 16 residues. The CDR3 region is CASSLAGDPGFYEQYF. The DNA of the CDR3 is TGCGCCAGCAGCCTAGCGGGAGACCCGGGGTTCTACGAGCAGTACTTC.

Turning to this clonotype: A read error is possible here, since a much larger clone lies one base away. The chain combines TRBV29-1 with TRBJ1-2; D gene uncertain. The ends were cut back, 3 bases at V and 4 bases at J, with 9 bases in the middle. Looked up from germline, CDR1 is SQVTM and CDR2 is ANQGSEA. CDR3 length: 12 amino acids. CDR3 coding DNA: TGCAGCGTTGAGGCCAATACCTATGGCTACACCTTC. Translation gives CSVEANTYGYTF. The full variable domain, rest sourced from reference TRBV29-1 and TRBJ1-2, is SAVISQKPSRDICQRGTSLTIQCQVDSQVTMMFWYRQQPGQSLTLIATANQGSEATYESGFVIDKFPISRPNLTFSTLTVSNMSPEDSSIYLCSVEANTYGYTFGSGTRLTVV.